The present TCR beta chain was sequenced within a study of T cells in lung cancer brain metastases. The V end lost 9 bases, the J end lost 4 bases, and 18 bases lay between the germline ends. The germline gives CDR1 SGHTA, CDR2 FQGNSA. This CDR3 contains 14 residues. The method was immunoSEQ multiplex PCR; TCRdb's version includes in-frame clones alone and lacks a portion of them. The sample contains around 660 clones, 90% to 95% of which appear only once. Comments on this clone: Its antigen remains unidentified.

Study observations and caveats: Most clones were lesion-specific, with limited overlap between paired lesions (Morisita 0.23).

Sequences were obtained from tumor tissue from a brain metastasis. The rearrangement links TRBV7-2 to TRBJ2-5; D remains unclear. The clonotype comes from a woman in her forties or fifties with non-small cell lung cancer that had spread to the brain. As DNA, the CDR3 is TGTGCCAGTGGTACCGCAGGTAACCCAGAGACCCAGTACTTC. As protein: CASGTAGNPETQYF.